The clone carrying this T cell receptor beta chain was detected ten times or more. No antigen is known for it. These data originate in a study of Graves' ophthalmopathy and Graves' hyperthyroidism. Across the study: Investigators collected peripheral blood at initial diagnosis, before any treatment was given.

For repertoire sequencing, the TCR beta CDR3 regions were amplified from RNA transcripts. Amplification began with first-round RT-PCR using HTBI primers, then second-round multiplex PCR was performed. TCRdb reprocessed the multiplex PCR reads with MiXCR, giving one entry per CDR3 protein. The sample holds 400,000 or so distinct CDR3 sequences, 17% seen once. V was trimmed by 4 bases and J by 5 bases, leaving 18 bases between them. There are 16 residues in the CDR3. The germline V gene has CDR1 GTSNPN and CDR2 SVGIG (reference sequence). The authors isolated PBMCs from over 7.5 ml of fresh peripheral blood. Study-level results: This model predicted ophthalmopathy progression (sensitivity 60% to 71%, specificity 72% to 80%). Also, most clonotypes expanded in the thyroid above 0.001 frequency appeared in blood.

This TCR came from an adult woman with stable Graves' hyperthyroidism. The chain couples TRBV30 to TRBJ1-6; possible D gene TRBD1, 5 bases. Material for sequencing was peripheral blood. The CDR3 region is CAWNRPRDGDNSPLHF. The CDR3 nucleotides read TGTGCCTGGAATAGACCCCGGGACGGTGATAATTCACCCCTCCACTTT. The whole variable domain, remainder taken from reference TRBV30 and TRBJ1-6, is SQTIHQWPATLVQPVGSPLSLECTVEGTSNPNLYWYRQAAGRGLQLLFYSVGIGQISSEVPQNLSASRPQDRQFILSSKKLLLSDSGFYLCAWNRPRDGDNSPLHFGNGTRLTVT.